One sample yielded the 22 T cell receptor beta chains listed below, sequenced in a study of blood T cells in healthy people across ages. A second PCR of roughly 7 to 11 cycles used a sample-barcoded 5' primer and a J-beta primer mix. MiXCR was run by TCRdb on the 5' RACE reads, yielding one entry per CDR3 protein. Of roughly 2 million distinct CDR3 sequences listed, around half are singletons. Sequenced: blood. The receptors shown here come from a middle-aged woman in good health.

This clonotype was observed once. The chain combines TRBV4-3 with TRBJ1-6; 9 nucleotides agree with TRBD1. Germline CDR1 reads LGHNA; CDR2 reads YSLEER. Trimming took 5 bases from V and 5 from J; bases not matched to a gene: 4. The CDR3 is 15 amino acids. CDR3 region: CASSTDRGDNSPLHF. CDR3 DNA: TGCGCCAGCAGCACGGACAGGGGCGATAATTCACCCCTCCACTTT.

This clonotype was recorded a few times. V gene TRBV5-1 combines with J gene TRBJ2-5; D unresolved. V lost 3 bases and J lost 8, with 8 bases in between. Per germline, CDR1 SGHRS and CDR2 YFSETQ. The CDR3 is 11 residues long. The CDR3 DNA sequence: TGCGCCAGCAGCTCAGGAATAACCCAGTACTTC. Translation: CASSSGITQYF.

This clonotype was observed a few times. This chain links TRBV28 with TRBJ2-5; TRBD1 is a possible D gene (6 bases). CDR1 is MDHEN and CDR2 is SYDVKM in the germline V gene. This CDR3 contains 14 residues. V dropped 8 bases and J dropped 5 bases, with 18 bases sitting between them. The CDR3 here is CASRTPGDMETQYF. The CDR3 nucleotides read TGTGCCAGCCGCACCCCAGGGGATATGGAGACCCAGTACTTC.

The CDR3 is CSARWLAGVQDTQYF. The CDR3 bases are TGCAGTGCTAGGTGGCTAGCGGGGGTGCAAGATACGCAGTATTTT. J is TRBJ2-3 and V is TRBV20-1; 10 positions match TRBD2. V trimming: 3 bases; J trimming: 5 bases; junction bases outside the gene matches: 8. Per the germline V gene, CDR1 is DFQATT and CDR2 is SNEGSKA (reference sequence). The CDR3 loop spans 15 amino acids.

This chain uses TRBV11-1 with TRBJ2-3, with 15 nucleotides matching TRBD2. V gave up 5 bases and J gave up 4 bases; unmatched junction bases: 7. CDR3 length: 17 amino acids. The V gene's germline CDR1 is SGHAT and CDR2 FQDESV (reference sequence). The CDR3 is CASSTGLAGGVPDTQYF. In DNA form, the CDR3 reads TGTGCCAGCAGCACGGGACTAGCGGGGGGTGTCCCAGATACGCAGTATTTT.

This sequence joins TRBV6-5 and TRBJ2-1, with D possibly TRBD2 on 6 matching bases. Deletions cut 5 bases from V and 5 bases from J, with 10 bases between. Germline V gives CDR1 MNHEY, CDR2 SVGAGI. The CDR3 is 13 amino acids. CDR3 sequence reads: CASSDGSNNEQFF. DNA for the CDR3: TGTGCCAGCAGTGACGGGAGCAACAATGAGCAGTTCTTC.

V gene TRBV6-6 combines with J gene TRBJ2-1, with TRBD2 matching 8 bases. The V gene's germline CDR1 is MNHNY and CDR2 SVGAGI (reference sequence). The V and J ends lost 2 bases and 10 bases, in that order; junction bases with no gene match: 10. The CDR3 runs to 15 residues. The CDR3 here is CASSYARTSPYEQFF. CDR3 nucleotides: TGTGCCAGCAGTTACGCCCGGACTAGCCCATACGAGCAGTTCTTC.

The chain couples TRBV20-1 to TRBJ2-1; tentatively, D is TRBD1 or TRBD2 (5 bases each). Germline V gives CDR1 DFQATT, CDR2 SNEGSKA (reference sequence). Trimming shortened V by 3 bases and J by 11 bases, and 17 bases separated the two germline ends. This CDR3 comprises 13 residues. DNA for the CDR3: TGCAGTGCTAGGTATACTGGGACCCCACAGCAGTTCTTC. This translates into CSARYTGTPQQFF.

The chain employs TRBV20-1 and TRBJ2-3; D might be TRBD2 (6 bases). Trimming left V 1 base short and J 5 bases short, with 10 bases between. Germline CDR1 and CDR2: DFQATT and SNEGSKA (reference sequence). The CDR3 runs to 13 residues. The CDR3 protein is CSARVVGGDTQYF. Here the CDR3 DNA reads TGCAGTGCTAGAGTTGTGGGAGGAGATACGCAGTATTTT.

This chain uses TRBV21-1 with TRBJ2-1; the DNA was not used to check the table's D call, TRBD2. TRBV21-1 is recorded as a pseudogene. This CDR3 contains 14 residues. CDR3 sequence (DNA): TGTGCCAGCAGCAAAAGTAGGGGAGGGAATGAGCAGTTCTTC. Amino acid sequence: CASSKSRGGNEQFF.

The table lists this clonotype with a few counts. The V and J genes are TRBV6-1 and TRBJ1-2; D might be TRBD1 (5 bases). The ends were cut back, 2 bases at V and 4 bases at J, with 14 bases in the middle. CDR3 size: 15 residues. The V gene's germline CDR1 is MNHNS and CDR2 SASEGT. The CDR3 region has the DNA TGTGCCAGCAGTGAAACGGGACGACGTCTCTATGGCTACACCTTC. Protein product: CASSETGRRLYGYTF.

There are a few counts of this clonotype. V and J are TRBV3-1 and TRBJ2-1, with a weak D call TRBD1 (6 bases). V dropped 6 bases and J dropped 9 bases, with 21 bases sitting between them. The germline CDR1 and CDR2 sequences are LGHDT and YNNKEL (reference sequence). The CDR3 spans 15 residues. The CDR3 sequence is CASRERLVQGSEQFF. Here the CDR3 DNA reads TGTGCCAGCAGAGAAAGATTAGTTCAGGGGAGTGAGCAGTTCTTC.

The chain joins TRBV6-2 or TRBV6-3 to TRBJ2-3, with TRBD1 matching over 7 bases. CDR1 and CDR2 from the germline V gene are MNHEY and SVGEGT. CDR3 size: 14 residues. With 6 bases clipped from V and 2 bases from J, the junction kept 5 bases outside the gene matches. The CDR3 region is CASSDRAYTDTQYF. CDR3 nucleotides: TGTGCCAGCAGCGACAGGGCCTACACAGATACGCAGTATTTT.

The DNA for the CDR3 is TGCAGTGCCAACAGCGGGGGGGCGGGGAATAAGCAGTTCTTC. This gives the protein CSANSGGAGNKQFF. The V and J genes are TRBV20-1 and TRBJ2-1, with 10 nucleotides matching TRBD2. CDR1 DFQATT and CDR2 SNEGSKA come from the germline V gene (reference sequence). The CDR3 length is 14 residues. J lost 11 bases, V lost 6 bases, and 13 bases had no gene match.

With regard to this clonotype: The junction shows a germline mismatch at one end, possibly a read error. The CDR3 reads CTSSHPNRDRVTYEQYF. The CDR3 DNA is TGTACCAGCAGTCACCCTAACCGGGACAGGGTAACCTACGAGCAGTACTTC. This rearrangement joins TRBV6-5 to TRBJ2-7; 9 bases align to TRBD1. CDR1 and CDR2 from the germline V gene are MNHEY and SVGAGI. This CDR3 spans 17 amino acids.

A single count supports this clonotype. J is TRBJ1-4 and V is TRBV11-2; possible D gene TRBD1, 5 bases. Germline-derived CDR1 and CDR2 are SGHAT and FQNNGV. The CDR3 length is 14 residues. Trimming stripped 3 bases from V and 10 bases from J, with 15 bases between. CDR3 sequence (DNA): TGTGCCAGCAGCTTCCAAACAGGAGGAGGAAAACTGTTTTTT. Protein sequence: CASSFQTGGGKLFF.

This clonotype was seen more than once but under ten times. The chain couples TRBV4-3 to TRBJ1-4; 7 bases are a match to TRBD1. Trimming removed 6 bases from V and 0 bases from J; junction bases left unmatched: 7. Germline CDR1 reads LGHNA; CDR2 reads YSLEER. The CDR3 has 16 amino acids. CDR3 sequence (DNA): TGCGCCAGCAGGCTTGACAGGGTGGCAACTAATGAAAAACTGTTTTTT. Its protein product is CASRLDRVATNEKLFF.

This clonotype was seen a handful of times. The chain uses TRBV20-1 and TRBJ2-3; D is undetermined. The CDR3 runs to 10 residues. The V gene lost 0 bases and the J gene lost 8 bases, with 3 bases spanning the gap. CDR1 and CDR2 from the germline V gene are DFQATT and SNEGSKA (reference sequence). CDR3 DNA: TGCAGTGCTAGAGATGCTACGCAGTATTTT. Translation gives CSARDATQYF.

This rearrangement joins TRBV11-1 to TRBJ2-5; D gene ambiguous. The germline V and J ends were trimmed by 5 bases and 1 base, with 17 bases remaining between them. There are 16 residues in the CDR3. Germline CDR1 SGHAT, CDR2 FQDESV (reference sequence). Here the CDR3 reads CASSDKVRTLQETQYF. Written as DNA, the CDR3 is TGTGCCAGCAGCGACAAGGTCCGCACACTCCAAGAGACCCAGTACTTC.

This clonotype has only a few counts. This rearrangement joins TRBV7-3 to TRBJ2-5, with 10 bases aligning to TRBD2. The CDR3 consists of 18 residues. Germline lookup yields CDR1 SGHTA and CDR2 FQGTGA. With V trimmed by 3 bases and J by 2 bases, 12 bases remained unmatched. CDR3 amino acids: CASSLGVIAGGIQETQYF. DNA for the CDR3: TGTGCCAGCAGCTTGGGGGTTATAGCGGGGGGAATACAAGAGACCCAGTACTTC.

The V and J genes are TRBV2 and TRBJ2-5; the D gene is possibly TRBD2 (5 bases). Germline values: CDR1 SNHLY, CDR2 FYNNEI. V was clipped by 8 bases and J by 2 bases, with 12 bases between them. The CDR3 loop spans 13 amino acids. The DNA of the CDR3 is TGTGCCAGCTACTTGGGCGGGCAAGAGACCCAGTACTTC. Translated, it gives CASYLGGQETQYF.

The chain combines TRBV20-1 with TRBJ2-5; the match to TRBD1 covers 8 bases. Germline CDR1 DFQATT, CDR2 SNEGSKA (reference sequence). This CDR3 comprises 14 residues. J lost 1 base, V lost 6 bases, and 7 bases had no gene match. CDR3: CSAGTGLIQETQYF. In DNA, the CDR3 is TGCAGTGCCGGGACAGGTCTCATCCAAGAGACCCAGTACTTC.